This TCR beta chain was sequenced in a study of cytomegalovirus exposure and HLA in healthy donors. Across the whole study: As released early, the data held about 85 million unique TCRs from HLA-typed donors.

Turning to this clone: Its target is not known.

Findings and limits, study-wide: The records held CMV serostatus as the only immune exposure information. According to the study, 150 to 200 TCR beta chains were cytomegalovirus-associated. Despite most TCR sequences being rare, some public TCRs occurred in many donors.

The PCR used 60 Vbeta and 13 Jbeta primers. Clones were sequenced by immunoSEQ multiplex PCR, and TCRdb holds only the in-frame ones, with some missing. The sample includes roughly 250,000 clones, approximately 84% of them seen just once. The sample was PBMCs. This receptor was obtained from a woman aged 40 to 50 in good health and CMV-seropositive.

Here the CDR3 reads CASSFGFVGNTIYF. The CDR3 DNA follows: TGTGCCAGCAGCTTCGGGTTTGTGGGAAACACCATATATTTT. V is TRBV11-2 and J is TRBJ1-3, with unresolved D. Germline V gene sequence: CDR1 SGHAT, CDR2 FQNNGV. CDR3 length: 14 residues. V gave up 3 bases and J gave up 4 bases, with 10 bases separating them.